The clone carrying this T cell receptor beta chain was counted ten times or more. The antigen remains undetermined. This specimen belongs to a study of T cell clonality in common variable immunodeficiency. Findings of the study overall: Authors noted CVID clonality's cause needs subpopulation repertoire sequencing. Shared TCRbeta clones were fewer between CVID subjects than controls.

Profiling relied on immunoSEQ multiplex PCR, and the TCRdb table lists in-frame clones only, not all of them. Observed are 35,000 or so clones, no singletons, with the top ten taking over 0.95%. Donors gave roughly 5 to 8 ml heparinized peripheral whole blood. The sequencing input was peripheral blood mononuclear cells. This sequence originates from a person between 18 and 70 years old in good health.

CDR3: CASRNRDRGFFDGYTF. CDR3 DNA (partial): TGTGCCAGTAGAAACCGGGACAGGGGCTTTTTTGATGGC. This chain uses TRBV19 with TRBJ1-2; TRBD1 matches at 10 bases. The CDR3 end lies 3 residues beyond the end of the read and is filled in from the germline J gene. V lost 6 bases, J lost 6 bases, and 13 bases stayed unmatched. Germline lookup yields CDR1 LNHDA and CDR2 SQIVND (reference sequence). There are 16 residues in the CDR3.